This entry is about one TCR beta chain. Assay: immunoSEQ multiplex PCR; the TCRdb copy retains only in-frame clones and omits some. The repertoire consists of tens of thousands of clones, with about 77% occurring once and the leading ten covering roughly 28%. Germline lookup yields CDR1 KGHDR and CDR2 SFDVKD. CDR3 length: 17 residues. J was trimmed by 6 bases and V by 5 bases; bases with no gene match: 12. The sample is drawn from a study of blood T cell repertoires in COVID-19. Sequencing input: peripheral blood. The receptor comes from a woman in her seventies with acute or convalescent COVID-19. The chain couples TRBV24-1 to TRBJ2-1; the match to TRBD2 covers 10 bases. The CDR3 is CATSAAWGTSARNEQFF. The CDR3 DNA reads TGTGCCACCAGTGCCGCCTGGGGGACTAGCGCTCGCAATGAGCAGTTCTTC.